Given below is one T cell receptor (beta chain) in context. Its antigen remains unknown. V lost 1 base and J lost 0, with 12 bases in between. The CDR3 runs to 17 residues. Germline V gene lookup returns CDR1 MGHRA and CDR2 YSYEKL. The data stem from a study of OX40 agonist ivuxolimab in advanced cancers. Turning to the study itself: Under the entry rules, prior anti-PD-1, anti-PD-L1 or anti-CTLA-4 therapy was allowed, and around 40% had some.

Measured with immunoSEQ multiplex PCR; TCRdb has only the in-frame clones, and not every one. This sample has 75,000 to 90,000 clones, with about 90% found just once. Study observations and caveats: Both CD4+ and CD8+ T cell populations in blood had undergone clonal expansion by week 6 at 0.1 to 3.0 mg/kg.

The starting material was CD4+ or CD8+ T cells sorted from blood, obtained in a trial of the OX40 agonist ivuxolimab. The TCR comes from an adult with an advanced solid tumor such as melanoma, head and neck, liver or kidney cancer. The chain links TRBV4-1 to TRBJ1-4, with unresolved D. The CDR3 DNA reads TGCGCCAGCAGCCAAGGTTTCGGACCTGCAACTAATGAAAAACTGTTTTTT. Protein product: CASSQGFGPATNEKLFF.